This TCR beta chain stems from a study of identical twins. One entry per CDR3 protein, called by TCRdb with MiXCR from the 5' RACE reads. The repertoire consists of around 1.7 million distinct CDR3 sequences, with less than 40% occurring once and the leading ten covering under 0.35%. The CDR3 covers 13 residues. The V end lost 3 bases, the J end lost 4 bases, and 12 bases lay between the germline ends. CDR1 is DFQATT, CDR2 SNEGSKA, per germline (reference sequence). The receptor comes from a newborn girl in good health. The sequenced material came from cord blood. The V call is TRBV20-1, the J call TRBJ1-1, with D unclear. Written as DNA, the CDR3 is TGCAGTGCTAGGACAACCTCGACCACTGAAGCTTTCTTT. This codes for CSARTTSTTEAFF.